The rows below give T cell receptor beta chains drawn from one sample of a study of T-cell reconstitution after alpha-beta-depleted transplantation in children. TCRdb analysed the PCR reads with MiXCR anew, one entry per CDR3 protein. The data hold about 640,000 distinct CDR3 sequences, with roughly 13% observed a single time. The material sequenced was PBMCs, mostly from graft donor cells, taken 360 days after TCRalphabeta/CD19-depleted stem cell transplant. The receptors derive from a male patient younger than 18 who had a stem cell transplant for acute myeloid leukemia, so the T cells may come from the graft donor. Each CDR3 is given with its conserved first and last residue. Each record gives: J gene, V gene, D gene, clone size, CDR3 DNA, CDR3 protein. A D gene is named only where the DNA matches it firmly. The size field is filled for only some rows; it gives once, few, many or a size class.

TRBJ2-7 | TRBV7-3 | . | . | TGTGCCAGCAGCTTATCGGGACCAGGGGCCTCCGAGCAGTACTTC | CASSLSGPGASEQYF
TRBJ2-6 | TRBV21-1 | . | . | TGTGCCAGCAGCAAAGACGGATTTCCGGGACAGGGGTTTTACAGCTCTGGGGCCAACGTCCTGACTTTC | CASSKDGFPGQGFYSSGANVLTF
TRBJ2-2 | TRBV5-1 | . | . | TGCGCCAGCAGTTATGGGACTTACAACACCGGGGAGCTGTTTTTT | CASSYGTYNTGELFF
TRBJ1-2 | TRBV29-1 | . | few | TGCAGCGTTAACGGGGTCAGGGTACGAAACTATGGCTACACCTTC | CSVNGVRVRNYGYTF
TRBJ2-2 | TRBV5-1 | . | many | TGCGCCAGCAGCTTGAGTTCATTACTTAACACCGGGGAGCTGTTTTTT | CASSLSSLLNTGELFF
TRBJ2-7 | TRBV11-2 | TRBD2 | . | TGTGCCAGCAGCTTATGGCGGGAGATAGCCTACGAGCAGTACTTC | CASSLWREIAYEQYF
TRBJ2-1 | TRBV27 | TRBD2 | . | TGTGCCAGCAGTAACTCCCGAATAGCGGGAGGGCGGACTGAGCAGTTCTTC | CASSNSRIAGGRTEQFF
TRBJ2-5 | TRBV12-3/TRBV12-4 | . | few | TGTGCCAGCGGGCGGTCGGAAGAGACCCAGTACTTC | CASGRSEETQYF
TRBJ2-2 | TRBV20-1 | . | few | TGCAGTGCTAGAACGGGAGCCCACGGGGAGCTGTTTTTT | CSARTGAHGELFF
TRBJ2-4 | TRBV7-6 | TRBD2 | few | TGTGCCAGCGGGCCCTTCGAGGGAGGGGTAAACATTCAGTACTTC | CASGPFEGGVNIQYF
TRBJ2-2 | TRBV5-5 | . | few | TGTGCCAGCAGCTTGGAGGGCGGGGCGAGAGAACAGACCGGGGAGCTGTTTTTT | CASSLEGGAREQTGELFF
TRBJ1-1 | TRBV6-5 | . | many | TGTGCCAGCCACACCACCGACTACCGGGCAGAAGCTTTCTTT | CASHTTDYRAEAFF
TRBJ2-1 | TRBV7-2 | TRBD2 | many | TGTGCCAGCAGCCGGGGACTAGCGGGAGGCTCCTCTCGCTACAATGAGCAGTTCTTC | CASSRGLAGGSSRYNEQFF
TRBJ2-5 | TRBV30 | . | . | TGTGCCTGGAGTGTGGCGGGAAAAGAGACCCAGTACTTC | CAWSVAGKETQYF
TRBJ2-5 | TRBV28 | TRBD2 | few | TGTGCCAGCAGTCCCGGGACTAGCGGGAGACAAGAGACCCAGTACTTC | CASSPGTSGRQETQYF
TRBJ2-1 | TRBV6-5 | TRBD2 | few | TGTGCCAGCAGTCCGACTCCTAGCGGTGGTTACAATGAGCAGTTCTTC | CASSPTPSGGYNEQFF
TRBJ2-5 | TRBV18 | TRBD1 | few | TGTGCCAGCTCACCACGACAGGGAAGGGGAGAGACCCAGTACTTC | CASSPRQGRGETQYF
TRBJ1-6 | TRBV14 | . | . | TGTGCCAGCAGCCAATTCGGGTCACCCCTCCACTTT | CASSQFGSPLHF
TRBJ2-1 | TRBV21-1 | . | . | TGTGCCAGCACCAAGAGGTCGAGCTCCTACAATGAGCAGTTCTTC | CASTKRSSSYNEQFF
TRBJ2-5 | TRBV5-1 | TRBD1 | few | TGCGCCAGCAGCATCGACAGGGGACTGGAGACCCAGTACTTC | CASSIDRGLETQYF
TRBJ2-1 | TRBV18 | . | many | TGTGCCAGCTCACCCCGACAGCTCCCCAGCGGCGTAAGTGGCGATGAGCAGTTCTTC | CASSPRQLPSGVSGDEQFF
TRBJ2-1 | TRBV25-1 | TRBD2 | many | TGTGCCAGGTCAACTAGCGGGAGAATACATGAGCAGTTCTTC | CARSTSGRIHEQFF
TRBJ1-1 | TRBV15 | . | few | TGTGCCACCAGCAGAGAAGGGATGTGGGACACTGAAGCTTTCTTT | CATSREGMWDTEAFF
TRBJ2-1 | TRBV9 | TRBD2 | few | TGTGCCAGCAGGTTAACAGCCAGGCCGGGACTAGCGGAAAGCTCCTACAATGAGCAGTTCTTC | CASRLTARPGLAESSYNEQFF
TRBJ2-6 | TRBV19 | . | . | TGTGCCACCAAGCTTGGTGGGGCGGGAACAAAAGGGGCCAACGTCCTGACTTTC | CATKLGGAGTKGANVLTF
TRBJ2-7 | TRBV28 | TRBD1 | many | TGTGCCAGCAGTCCCGGACAGGGGGCGAAAGAGCAGTACTTC | CASSPGQGAKEQYF
TRBJ2-3 | TRBV5-5 | TRBD2 | . | TGTGCCAGCAGCTTGGCTCGACCGGGACTAGCGGGACCAGATACGCAGTATTTT | CASSLARPGLAGPDTQYF
TRBJ2-1 | TRBV30 | TRBD1 | few | TGTGCCTGGACCCTCCGACAGGGACAAGTTAATGAGCAGTTCTTC | CAWTLRQGQVNEQFF
TRBJ2-1 | TRBV29-1 | TRBD1 | . | TGCAGCCCATGGGACAGGGTTGGGGACGCGAGCTACAAAGAGCAGTTCTTC | CSPWDRVGDASYKEQFF
TRBJ2-7 | TRBV10-2 | . | many | TGCGCCAGCAGGTCGGGCCTCTACGAGCAGTACTTC | CASRSGLYEQYF
TRBJ2-1 | TRBV12-3/TRBV12-4 | TRBD2 | few | TGTGCCAGCAGTCCGAGGGAGCGGGGTAGCTCCTACAATGAGCAGTTCTTC | CASSPRERGSSYNEQFF
TRBJ2-5 | TRBV5-1 | TRBD2 | many | TGCGCCAGCAGCCTTGGTCTAGCGGGAGATCGAGAGACCCAGTACTTC | CASSLGLAGDRETQYF
TRBJ2-5 | TRBV29-1 | . | many | TGCAGCGTAGAGAAGCGCCAAGGAATGCAGCGTCAAGAGACCCAGTACTTC | CSVEKRQGMQRQETQYF
TRBJ2-4 | TRBV3-1 | TRBD1 | many | TGTGCCAGCAGCCAACTACGGACAGGGACGGAAAACATTCAGTACTTC | CASSQLRTGTENIQYF
TRBJ1-4 | TRBV29-1 | TRBD1 | . | TGCAGCTCCAGCCAGGGACAGGGAGAAAAACTGTTTTTT | CSSSQGQGEKLFF
TRBJ1-2 | TRBV7-9 | . | many | TGTGCCAGCAGCCCGAGAGAGGGCTATGGCTACACCTTC | CASSPREGYGYTF
TRBJ1-3 | TRBV28 | . | . | TGTGCCAGCAGGATCGGGGGCGCGGGAGGAAACACCATATATTTT | CASRIGGAGGNTIYF
TRBJ2-5 | TRBV12-5 | TRBD2 | few | TGTGCTAGTGGTTCCCCTAACACTAGCGGGAGGTTCGAGACCCAGTACTTC | CASGSPNTSGRFETQYF
TRBJ2-2 | TRBV6-2/TRBV6-3 | TRBD2 | few | TGTGCCAGCAGATTAGCGGGAGGATACACCGGGGAGCTGTTTTTT | CASRLAGGYTGELFF
TRBJ2-2 | TRBV6-1 | . | many | TGTGCCAGCGGGGCCCCTAGCAAATCCGGGGAGCTGTTTTTT | CASGAPSKSGELFF
TRBJ1-1 | TRBV20-1 | . | . | TGCAGTGCCAACCTAATCGAACGTTTCAACTTT | CSANLIERFNF
TRBJ2-7 | TRBV5-1 | TRBD2 | . | TGCGCCAGCAGCTTGGAACTAGCGGGAGGGCCGGGCGAGCAGTACTTC | CASSLELAGGPGEQYF
TRBJ2-7 | TRBV5-2 | . | . | TGTGCCAGCAGCCCTGGTCCTCCTACAGGCGAGCAGTACTTC | CASSPGPPTGEQYF
TRBJ2-7 | TRBV20-1 | . | . | TGCAGTGCTTTCCGGAAGCTTGGCGGCTTCTACGAGCAGTACTTC | CSAFRKLGGFYEQYF
TRBJ2-1 | TRBV3-1 | TRBD2 | few | TGTGCCAGCAGCCATTTTAGGACTAGCAGATACAATGAGCAGTTCTTC | CASSHFRTSRYNEQFF
TRBJ2-7 | TRBV6-5 | . | . | TGTGCCAGCAGTTACTTTCAGGGGACCTACGAGCAGTACTTC | CASSYFQGTYEQYF
TRBJ2-2 | TRBV9 | . | few | TGTGCCAGCAGCGACAAACAGGGTTCCGGGGAGCTGTTTTTT | CASSDKQGSGELFF
TRBJ2-1 | TRBV4-3 | TRBD2 | . | TGCGCCAGCAGCCAATCTAGAATCGGGAGGGCCTACAATGAGCAGTTCTTC | CASSQSRIGRAYNEQFF
TRBJ2-5 | TRBV10-3 | . | few | TGTGCCATCAGTGAGTCGCCAGGGGATGGCCAAGAGACCCAGTACTTC | CAISESPGDGQETQYF
TRBJ2-1 | TRBV7-9 | TRBD1 | . | TGTGCCAGCAGCCCGGTTAACCGGGACAGGGGTACGAATGAGCAGTTCTTC | CASSPVNRDRGTNEQFF
TRBJ1-4 | TRBV29-1 | TRBD1 | many | TGCAGCGTTGAAGATCCACGGCACAGGGGGCGAAATGAAAAACTGTTTTTT | CSVEDPRHRGRNEKLFF
TRBJ2-7 | TRBV5-1 | TRBD2 | . | TGCGCCAGCAGCTCGGATACGGGACTAGCGAAATACGAGCAGTACTTC | CASSSDTGLAKYEQYF
TRBJ2-5 | TRBV4-3 | TRBD1 | many | TGCGCCAGCAGCCAAGGGGGGACAGGGATGGAGACCCAGTACTTC | CASSQGGTGMETQYF
TRBJ2-2 | TRBV18 | TRBD2 | . | TGTGCCAGCTCACCCGTATTAGCGGGAGACACCGGGGAGCTGTTTTTT | CASSPVLAGDTGELFF
TRBJ2-1 | TRBV4-3 | TRBD2 | few | TGCGCCAGCAGCCAAGGGACTAGCGGGAGTACGGGTGAGCAGTTCTTC | CASSQGTSGSTGEQFF
TRBJ2-6 | TRBV5-1 | TRBD1 | few | TGCGCCAGCAGCTTGGAGGGGGCGATCTCTGGGGCCAACGTCCTGACTTTC | CASSLEGAISGANVLTF
TRBJ2-1 | TRBV4-3 | . | few | TGCGCCAGCAGCCAAGATGGGGGGGGGGCTTACTCCTACAATGAGCAGTTCTTC | CASSQDGGGAYSYNEQFF